This TCR beta chain was sequenced in a study of blood T cell repertoires in COVID-19. Background on the study: The study drew acute and convalescent COVID-19 samples from the United States, Italy and Spain. Sources were T cells, B-cell-depleted T cells, or PBMCs; the material itself was cDNA or gDNA.

Germline lookup yields CDR1 SGHTA and CDR2 FQGNSA. CDR3 length: 15 amino acids. V was clipped by 5 bases and J by 4 bases, with 15 bases between them. Per the original data handling: Amplifying reference gene primers gave estimates of nucleated cell counts. Assay used: immunoSEQ multiplex PCR; TCRdb lists only in-frame clones, some missing. That table supplies the V and J calls and clone size; D and trimming were determined from the DNA. This sample carries around 100,000 clones, more than 75% of them seen once, and the ten largest clones take roughly 4%. This receptor was taken from a man aged 35-49 years with acute or convalescent COVID-19. The genes are TRBV7-2 and TRBJ1-5; D remains unclear. The sequencing sample was made of peripheral blood. The CDR3 loop is CASSPGRTVNQPQHF. In DNA form, the CDR3 reads TGTGCCAGCAGCCCCGGTAGAACGGTTAATCAGCCCCAGCATTTT.